The T cell receptor (beta chain) described here comes from a study of graft-versus-host responses after intestinal transplantation. With regard to this clone: No antigen is known for it.

Assay: immunoSEQ multiplex PCR; the TCRdb copy retains only in-frame clones and omits some. There are tens of thousands of clones in the sample; approximately 95% occur only once, and roughly 0.49% lies in the top ten. Study-level findings and limits: Patients with graft-donor T cell macrochimerism had high graft-versus-host to host-versus-graft clonal ratios in allografts.

Per the germline V gene, CDR1 is SGHDT and CDR2 is YYEEEE. V gave up 0 bases and J gave up 4 bases, with 13 bases separating them. The CDR3 loop spans 16 amino acids. This clonotype was sampled from a human donor who received an intestinal transplant. The sequences come from unstimulated CD8+ T cells sorted from spleen or lymph node cells, collected before intestinal transplant. The chain recombines TRBV5-6 with TRBJ1-4; maybe TRBD1 (6 bases). The CDR3, as DNA: TGTGCCAGCAGCTTGGGGCAGGGGTCCCTTAATGAAAAACTGTTTTTT. Residues: CASSLGQGSLNEKLFF.